This entry lists 31 T cell receptor beta chains sequenced from one sample in a study of blood T cell repertoires in COVID-19. Assay: immunoSEQ multiplex PCR; the TCRdb copy retains only in-frame clones and omits some. The data show about 280,000 clones, with around 90% seen just once and 9.4% held by the top ten. Sequenced: peripheral blood. All receptors derive from a man younger than 35 with active or convalescent COVID-19.

This clone has just one count. This sequence joins TRBV10-1 and TRBJ1-1; no clear D. V was cut by 0 bases and J by 0 bases, with 5 bases left in between. From germline, CDR1 is WNHNN and CDR2 SYGVQD (reference sequence). This CDR3 has 14 amino acids. CDR3: CASSESILNTEAFF. DNA of the CDR3: TGCGCCAGCAGTGAGTCTATCCTGAACACTGAAGCTTTCTTT.

V usage is TRBV20-1 and J usage is TRBJ2-5, with 10 bases lining up with TRBD2. Germline V CDR1 and CDR2: DFQATT, SNEGSKA (reference sequence). The ends lost 3 bases at V and 5 bases at J; junction bases unmatched: 9. CDR3 length: 15 residues. CDR3 protein: CSASVLAGVFETQYF. The CDR3 region has the DNA TGCAGTGCTAGTGTGCTAGCGGGGGTTTTTGAGACCCAGTACTTC.

The chain recombines TRBV12-3 or TRBV12-4 with TRBJ2-2; D not resolved. CDR3 length: 12 amino acids. The germline V and J ends were trimmed by 6 bases and 5 bases, with 7 bases remaining between them. The CDR3 is CASSRRTGELFF. For the CDR3, the DNA is TGTGCCAGCAGCCGGCGGACCGGGGAGCTGTTTTTT.

About this clone itself: A read error is likely, as this CDR3 ends without the conserved phenylalanine or tryptophan. The limits of the CDR3 on the DNA are not certain, so only TCRdb's listed CDR3 is given. This chain links TRBV24-1 with TRBJ1-6; TRBD1, the table's D call, was not compared with the DNA. Germline assignment: CDR1 KGHDR and CDR2 SFDVKD. Ends included, the CDR3 has 10 residues. The CDR3 is CATRGGQGIV.

The chain recombines TRBV28 with TRBJ2-7; TRBD2 aligns across 7 bases. Germline V gene sequence: CDR1 MDHEN, CDR2 SYDVKM. The V gene end was trimmed by 6 bases and the J gene end by 0 bases; junction bases not matched to a gene: 8. This CDR3 contains 15 residues. CDR3 DNA sequence: TGTGCCAGCAGCTCTAGCGGCCTTAGCTCCTACGAGCAGTACTTC. Translation: CASSSSGLSSYEQYF.

The genes are TRBV4-1 and TRBJ1-6, with TRBD1 as a possible D gene (6 bases). The V end lost 2 bases, the J end lost 9 bases, and 14 bases lay between the germline ends. In germline, CDR1 is MGHRA, CDR2 YSYEKL. The CDR3 is 15 residues long. CDR3 nucleotide sequence: TGCGCCAGCAGCCAACTCGCGCCAGGGGTTTCACCCCTCCACTTT. As protein: CASSQLAPGVSPLHF.

The CDR3 reads CASSLGTGDRKTQYF. In nucleotides, the CDR3 is TGTGCCAGCAGCTTAGGGACAGGGGACCGGAAGACCCAGTACTTC. The genes are TRBV11-2 and TRBJ2-5; 9 bases map to TRBD1. Trimming at V came to 1 base and at J to 6 bases, leaving 6 bases not matched to a gene. The CDR3 has 15 residues. Germline V gene sequence: CDR1 SGHAT, CDR2 FQNNGV.

This chain links TRBV11-2 with TRBJ1-2; TRBD1 is a possible D gene (5 bases). V lost 7 bases, J lost 8 bases, and 20 bases lay in between. The V gene's germline CDR1 is SGHAT and CDR2 FQNNGV. This CDR3 contains 14 residues. The CDR3 loop reads CASITPGDSKGYTF. CDR3 DNA: TGTGCCAGCATCACCCCGGGTGACAGCAAGGGCTACACCTTC.

This chain links TRBV9 with TRBJ1-4; D is unclear. Trimming cost V 1 base and J 0 bases, with 7 bases left between them. Germline CDR1 and CDR2: SGDLS and YYNGEE. The CDR3 has 15 residues. The CDR3 is CASSVSGATNEKLFF. For the CDR3, the DNA is TGTGCCAGCAGCGTATCGGGTGCAACTAATGAAAAACTGTTTTTT.

This chain uses TRBV5-1 with TRBJ2-3; possible D gene TRBD2, 5 bases. The V end lost 1 base, the J end lost 1 base, and 10 bases lay between the germline ends. This CDR3 spans 15 amino acids. CDR1 SGHRS and CDR2 YFSETQ come from the germline V gene. In DNA form, the CDR3 reads TGCGCCAGCAGCTTGAATAAGGGAGGCACAGATACGCAGTATTTT. Its protein is CASSLNKGGTDTQYF.

This clone came up once. The chain links TRBV12-3 or TRBV12-4 to TRBJ2-7, with TRBD1 as a possible D gene (5 bases). Trimming stripped 0 bases from V and 6 bases from J, with 9 bases between. The CDR3 covers 13 residues. In DNA form, the CDR3 reads TGTGCCAGCAGTTTAGCAGGGGTCAGCGAGCAGTACTTC. Translating gives CASSLAGVSEQYF.

In DNA, the CDR3 is TGTGCCAGCAGTTTTTCCGGGATTCCGATTGAAGCTTTCTTT. It codes for CASSFSGIPIEAFF. The chain combines TRBV6-5 with TRBJ1-1; no clear D gene. Germline CDR1 MNHEY, CDR2 SVGAGI. The germline V and J ends were trimmed by 4 bases and 7 bases, with 16 bases remaining between them. The CDR3 has 14 amino acids.

The V gene is TRBV19, the J gene TRBJ1-2; D gene unclear. The CDR3 consists of 14 residues. Germline CDR1 LNHDA, CDR2 SQIVND (reference sequence). Between the trimmed V and J ends, which lost 3 bases and 9 bases, there was a span of 17 bases. CDR3: CASSIPIPGESYTF. The CDR3 bases are TGTGCCAGTAGTATTCCGATCCCCGGAGAAAGCTACACCTTC.

The V call is TRBV6-5, the J call TRBJ1-2, with TRBD1 matching 8 bases. CDR1 is MNHEY and CDR2 is SVGAGI in the germline V gene. V was clipped by 7 bases and J by 2 bases; unmatched bases: 3. The CDR3 spans 13 residues. CDR3 loop: CASTAGGNYGYTF. The DNA of the CDR3 is TGTGCCAGCACGGCAGGGGGCAACTATGGCTACACCTTC.

The chain uses TRBV6-5 and TRBJ1-2; the D gene is possibly TRBD1 (6 bases). The V and J ends lost 0 bases and 2 bases respectively, with 10 bases between them. Germline-derived CDR1 and CDR2 are MNHEY and SVGAGI. CDR3 size: 15 residues. The CDR3 region has the DNA TGTGCCAGCAGTTACTCTGCCAGGGGAAACTATGGCTACACCTTC. This gives the protein CASSYSARGNYGYTF.

The genes are TRBV24-1 and TRBJ2-5; a weak D match, TRBD1 (6 bases). Trimming took off 4 bases at V and 7 bases at J, with 9 bases between the two ends. The CDR3 contains 12 residues. Germline V gene data show CDR1 as KGHDR and CDR2 as SFDVKD. CDR3 loop: CATSEGAGTQYF. The CDR3, as DNA: TGTGCCACCAGTGAGGGGGCGGGGACCCAGTACTTC.

The chain carries TRBV27 and TRBJ1-5, with a tentative D call TRBD1 (6 bases). The V end was cut by 0 bases, the J end by 12 bases, with 12 bases between. Germline V gene sequence: CDR1 MNHEY, CDR2 SMNVEV (reference sequence). This CDR3 comprises 13 residues. DNA for the CDR3: TGTGCCAGCAGTTTATCAACAGGGTCTGGCCAGCATTTT. Its protein product is CASSLSTGSGQHF.

The V call is TRBV3-1 (or the pseudogene TRBV3-2), the J call TRBJ2-7; possibly TRBD2 for D (5 bases). The ends were cut back, 1 base at V and 3 bases at J, with 10 bases in the middle. This CDR3 region has 14 residues. The germline CDR1 and CDR2 sequences are LGHDT and YNNKEL (reference sequence). The CDR3 sequence is CASSQGMGDYEQYF. The CDR3 DNA is TGTGCCAGCAGCCAAGGAATGGGAGACTACGAGCAGTACTTC.

The chain has TRBV9 and TRBJ2-2, with TRBD2 matching over 8 bases. CDR3 length: 17 residues. The J segment lost 0 bases and the V segment lost 2 bases, leaving 6 bases of the junction unmatched. Germline CDR1 reads SGDLS; CDR2 reads YYNGEE. Here the CDR3 DNA reads TGTGCCAGCAGCGTCCGGCGGGGGGACCCGAACACCGGGGAGCTGTTTTTT. Amino acid sequence: CASSVRRGDPNTGELFF. The complete variable domain, with remaining parts taken from reference TRBV9 and TRBJ2-2, reads DSGVTQTPKHLITATGQRVTLRCSPRSGDLSVYWYQQSLDQGLQFLIQYYNGEERAKGNILERFSAQQFPDLHSELNLSSLELGDSALYFCASSVRRGDPNTGELFFGEGSRLTVL.

The chain links TRBV4-1 to TRBJ1-5; D not certain. The CDR3 has 18 amino acids. Germline lookup yields CDR1 MGHRA and CDR2 YSYEKL. V dropped 1 base and J dropped 2 bases, with 18 bases sitting between them. The CDR3 sequence: CASSQGDGGHEGNQPQHF. CDR3 DNA: TGCGCCAGCAGCCAAGGGGATGGCGGGCATGAGGGCAATCAGCCCCAGCATTTT.

The chain has TRBV6-6 and TRBJ1-6; D uncertain. The germline V and J ends were trimmed by 7 bases and 9 bases, with 10 bases remaining between them. The germline gives CDR1 MNHNY, CDR2 SVGAGI (reference sequence). The CDR3 covers 12 residues. This CDR3 reads CASNEAGSPLHF. In nucleotides, the CDR3 is TGTGCCAGCAACGAAGCGGGTTCACCCCTCCACTTT.

This chain joins TRBV13 and TRBJ2-7, with 8 bases lining up with TRBD2. Losses at the gene ends were 5 bases for V and 3 bases for J; bases not matched to a gene: 9. From germline, CDR1 is PRHDT and CDR2 FYEKMQ (reference sequence). This CDR3 spans 15 amino acids. This CDR3 is CASSPLAGGFYEQYF. CDR3 DNA sequence: TGTGCCAGCAGCCCCCTTGCGGGGGGCTTCTACGAGCAGTACTTC.

The chain carries TRBV28 and TRBJ1-2; a weak D match, TRBD1 (6 bases). Germline values: CDR1 MDHEN, CDR2 SYDVKM. The CDR3 has 13 amino acids. The CDR3 loop is CASRGGRVFGYTF. The CDR3 nucleotides are TGTGCTAGTCGGGGGGGCAGGGTATTTGGCTACACCTTC.

The chain joins TRBV2 to TRBJ2-2; 7 nucleotides match TRBD1. With 5 bases clipped from V and 7 bases from J, the junction kept 13 bases outside the gene matches. The germline V gene has CDR1 SNHLY and CDR2 FYNNEI. The CDR3 totals 16 residues. The CDR3 loop reads CASSSLVGGEVGELFF. In DNA, the CDR3 is TGTGCCAGCAGTTCCCTGGTAGGGGGCGAAGTCGGGGAGCTGTTTTTT.

The chain links TRBV15 to TRBJ1-4, with D hard to call. Germline V lookup: CDR1 LNHNV, CDR2 YYDKDF (reference sequence). V shed 2 bases and J shed 5 bases, with 9 bases lying between them. This CDR3 comprises 14 residues. The CDR3 DNA follows: TGTGCCACCAGCAGACCCGGACTAAATGAAAAACTGTTTTTT. As protein: CATSRPGLNEKLFF.

This chain uses TRBV27 with TRBJ2-7; 12 bases are shared with TRBD1. The CDR3 sequence is 16 residues long. Germline V gene lookup returns CDR1 MNHEY and CDR2 SMNVEV (reference sequence). J lost 6 bases, V lost 4 bases, and 10 bases had no gene match. The CDR3 here is CASSSGTGGVSSEQYF. The CDR3 region has the DNA TGTGCCAGCAGTTCCGGGACAGGGGGCGTGAGTAGCGAGCAGTACTTC.

This sequence joins TRBV23-1 and TRBJ2-7; 8 bases line up with TRBD1. TRBV23-1 is flagged as an ORF with uncertain function. V lost 0 bases to trimming and J lost 1 base; unmatched junction nucleotides: 11. The CDR3 runs to 18 residues. In DNA, the CDR3 is TGCGCCAGCAGTCAATCTCAGGGGGCGCGTGGGTTATCCTACGAGCAGTACTTC. It codes for CASSQSQGARGLSYEQYF.

The chain employs TRBV7-9 and TRBJ2-1, with TRBD1 matching over 11 bases. The CDR3 extends over 14 amino acids. CDR1 SEHNR and CDR2 FQNEAQ come from the germline V gene (reference sequence). The trim removed 10 bases at V and 6 bases at J, leaving 8 bases unmatched. In nucleotides, the CDR3 is TGTGCCACTCCCCGGGACAGGGGGTCCAATGAGCAGTTCTTC. Translated: CATPRDRGSNEQFF.

This chain connects TRBV19 to TRBJ2-1, with TRBD1 matching 9 bases. Germline V gives CDR1 LNHDA, CDR2 SQIVND (reference sequence). V was pared by 5 bases and J by 6 bases, with 8 bases of the junction left unmatched. The CDR3 is 15 residues long. The CDR3 bases are TGTGCCAGTAGTCCTGGGGGGGACAGGGTCAATGAGCAGTTCTTC. It encodes CASSPGGDRVNEQFF.

V and J are TRBV7-9 and TRBJ1-1; D perhaps matches TRBD1 (6 bases). Germline V gives CDR1 SEHNR, CDR2 FQNEAQ (reference sequence). The CDR3 is made up of 14 amino acids. Trimming took 5 bases from V and 1 from J, leaving 11 bases between them. The CDR3 reads CASSLQQGNTEAFF. Written as DNA, the CDR3 is TGTGCCAGCAGCCTACAACAGGGGAACACTGAAGCTTTCTTT.

This clone has a single count. The CDR3 DNA reads TGTGCCAGCAGCCGCATCCACAGGGGTAATCAGCCCCAGCATTTT. This translates into CASSRIHRGNQPQHF. V gene TRBV27 combines with J gene TRBJ1-5; 7 nucleotides match TRBD1. The CDR3 runs to 15 residues. With V trimmed by 6 bases and J by 4 bases, 9 bases remained unmatched. Germline CDR1 and CDR2: MNHEY and SMNVEV (reference sequence).